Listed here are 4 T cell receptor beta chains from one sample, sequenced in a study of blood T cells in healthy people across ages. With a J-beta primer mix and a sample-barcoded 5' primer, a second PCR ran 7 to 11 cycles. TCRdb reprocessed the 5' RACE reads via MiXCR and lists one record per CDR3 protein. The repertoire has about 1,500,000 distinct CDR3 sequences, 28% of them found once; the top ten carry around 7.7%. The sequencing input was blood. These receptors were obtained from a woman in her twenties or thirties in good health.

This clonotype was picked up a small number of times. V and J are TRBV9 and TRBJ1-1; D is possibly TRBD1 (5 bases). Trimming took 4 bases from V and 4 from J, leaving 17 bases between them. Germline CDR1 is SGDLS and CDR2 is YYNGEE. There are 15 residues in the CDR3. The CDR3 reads CASSPHIGGATEAFF. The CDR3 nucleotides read TGTGCCAGCAGCCCCCACATCGGGGGTGCCACTGAAGCTTTCTTT.

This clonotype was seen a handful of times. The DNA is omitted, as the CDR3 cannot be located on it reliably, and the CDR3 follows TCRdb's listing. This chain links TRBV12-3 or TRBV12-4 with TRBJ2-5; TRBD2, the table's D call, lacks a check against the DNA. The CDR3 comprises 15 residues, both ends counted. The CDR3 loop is CASSFGEGSRETQYF.

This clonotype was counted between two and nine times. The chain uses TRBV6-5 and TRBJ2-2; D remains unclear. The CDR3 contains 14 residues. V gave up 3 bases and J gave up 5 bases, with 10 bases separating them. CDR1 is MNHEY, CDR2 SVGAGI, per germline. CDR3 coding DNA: TGTGCCAGCAGTTATATCGGGTTAACCGGGGAGCTGTTTTTT. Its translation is CASSYIGLTGELFF.

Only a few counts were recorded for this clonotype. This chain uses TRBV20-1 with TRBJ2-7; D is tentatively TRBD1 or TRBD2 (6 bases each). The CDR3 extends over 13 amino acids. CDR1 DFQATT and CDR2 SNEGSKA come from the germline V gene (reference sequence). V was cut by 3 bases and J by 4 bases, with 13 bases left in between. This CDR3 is CSASLTGRYEQYF. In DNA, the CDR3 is TGCAGTGCTAGCTTAACAGGGAGGTACGAGCAGTACTTC.